These T cell receptor beta chains were read from a single sample in a study of T cells in localized non-small cell lung cancer. The protocol was immunoSEQ multiplex PCR, while the TCRdb copy is restricted to in-frame clones and leaves out a portion. In the table there are 1,500 to 2,000 clones, 23% of which are singletons. The source was normal lung tissue next to the tumor, collected before any cancer treatment. The receptors come from a male donor aged 60 or over with stage II lung adenocarcinoma. The CDR3 runs from the conserved cysteine through the conserved F or W. D genes are given only for firm matches. Clone size is given for some rows only: seen once, a few or many times, or a class if the clone is expanded.

v_call	j_call	d_call	clone_size	cdr3_nt	cdr3_aa
TRBV29-1	TRBJ1-5	.	.	TGCAGCGTTGGGGGTGCAGTCCCGGGGGAGCCCCAGCATTTT	CSVGGAVPGEPQHF
TRBV19	TRBJ2-7	TRBD2	.	TGTGCCAGTACCCCGACTAGCGCATCCTACGAGCAGTACTTC	CASTPTSASYEQYF
TRBV7-1	TRBJ1-2	.	.	TGTGCCAGCAGCTTCAGGGGAGGATATGGCTACACCTTC	CASSFRGGYGYTF
TRBV19	TRBJ2-7	.	.	TGTGCCAGTAGTAGGGTTGAGGGAATGGCCTACGAGCAGTACTTC	CASSRVEGMAYEQYF
TRBV23-1	TRBJ1-1	.	many	TGCGTAACAACCGGCGGCAGTTCCACTGAAGCTTTCTTT	CVTTGGSSTEAFF
TRBV23-1	TRBJ1-4	.	.	TGCGCCAGCAGCCAAGACTGGGGGGAAAAACTGTTTTTT	CASSQDWGEKLFF
TRBV30	TRBJ2-5	.	few	TGTGCCTGGAGTGTAGTGGCTAGCCCCCAAGAGACCCAGTACTTC	CAWSVVASPQETQYF
TRBV11-3	TRBJ2-1	.	.	TGTGCCAGCAATTCCGGCGGACTATACAATGAGCAGTTCTTC	CASNSGGLYNEQFF
TRBV6-8	TRBJ1-1	TRBD1	few	TGTGCCAGCAGTTACGGACAGGGGTTCTACACTGAAGCTTTCTTT	CASSYGQGFYTEAFF
TRBV28	TRBJ1-4	TRBD1	.	TGTGCCAGCAGTCACCGGGACAGCTATGAAAAACTGTTTTTT	CASSHRDSYEKLFF
TRBV11-3	TRBJ1-1	TRBD1	.	TGTGCCAGCAGCTCCCTGGCCGGGACAGGGATGAACACTGAAGCTTTCTTT	CASSSLAGTGMNTEAFF
TRBV28	TRBJ2-6	TRBD1	.	TGTGCCAGCAACCGACAGGGTAGTTCTGGGGCCAACGTCCTGACTTTC	CASNRQGSSGANVLTF
TRBV18	TRBJ1-2	TRBD1	.	TGTGCCAGCTCACCAGACAGGGGAAACTATGGCTACACCTTC	CASSPDRGNYGYTF
TRBV18	TRBJ1-4	.	.	TGTGCCAGCTCACCACGGACTGCGGCTAATGAAAAACTGTTTTTT	CASSPRTAANEKLFF
TRBV27	TRBJ2-7	TRBD2	few	TGTGCCAGCAGTGCCGGACTAGCGGAAGCCCCCTACGAGCAGTACTTC	CASSAGLAEAPYEQYF
TRBV6-8	TRBJ1-4	.	.	TGTGCCAGCAGTTACTCCTGGGGTGAAAAACTGTTTTTT	CASSYSWGEKLFF
TRBV6-8	TRBJ2-5	.	medium-sized	TGTGCCAGCAGTTACTTGGGCAGGCGCATCCAAGAGACCCAGTACTTC	CASSYLGRRIQETQYF
TRBV11-3	TRBJ2-2	TRBD1	large	TGTGCCAGCAGCGCCGGACAGGGGTCGAACACCGGGGAGCTGTTTTTT	CASSAGQGSNTGELFF
TRBV10-3	TRBJ1-5	.	few	TGTGCCACCATTCAAGGGGCGAACCACAATCAGCCCCAGCATTTT	CATIQGANHNQPQHF
TRBV9	TRBJ1-2	.	.	TGTGCCAGCAAAAGGGACCAGATCTATGGCTACACCTTC	CASKRDQIYGYTF